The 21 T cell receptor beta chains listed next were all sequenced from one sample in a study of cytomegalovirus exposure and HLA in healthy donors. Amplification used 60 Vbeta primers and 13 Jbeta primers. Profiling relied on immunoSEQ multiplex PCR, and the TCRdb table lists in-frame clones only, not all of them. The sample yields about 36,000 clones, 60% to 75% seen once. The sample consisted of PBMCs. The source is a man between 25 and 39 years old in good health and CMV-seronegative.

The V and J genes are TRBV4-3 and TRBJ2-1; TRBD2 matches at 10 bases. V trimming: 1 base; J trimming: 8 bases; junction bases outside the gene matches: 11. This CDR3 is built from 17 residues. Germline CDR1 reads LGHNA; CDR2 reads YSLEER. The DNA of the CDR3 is TGCGCCAGCAGCCAAGCCGGGCAAGCGGGGGGGCCCCATGAGCAGTTCTTC. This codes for CASSQAGQAGGPHEQFF.

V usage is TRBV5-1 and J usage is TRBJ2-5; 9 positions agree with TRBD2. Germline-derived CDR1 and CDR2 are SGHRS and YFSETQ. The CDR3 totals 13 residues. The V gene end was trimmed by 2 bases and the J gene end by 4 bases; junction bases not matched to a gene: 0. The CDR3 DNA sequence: TGCGCCAGCAGCTTACTAGCGGGAGAGACCCAGTACTTC. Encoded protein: CASSLLAGETQYF. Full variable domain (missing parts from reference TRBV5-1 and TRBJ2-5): KAGVTQTPRYLIKTRGQQVTLSCSPISGHRSVSWYQQTPGQGLQFLFEYFSETQRNKGNFPGRFSGRQFSNSRSEMNVSTLELGDSALYLCASSLLAGETQYFGPGTRLLVL.

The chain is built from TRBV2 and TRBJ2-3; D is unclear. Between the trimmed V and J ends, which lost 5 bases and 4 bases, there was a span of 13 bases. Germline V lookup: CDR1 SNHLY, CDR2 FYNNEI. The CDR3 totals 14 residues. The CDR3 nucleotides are TGTGCCAGCAGTTCTTTAGTGGGCTCAGATACGCAGTATTTT. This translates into CASSSLVGSDTQYF.

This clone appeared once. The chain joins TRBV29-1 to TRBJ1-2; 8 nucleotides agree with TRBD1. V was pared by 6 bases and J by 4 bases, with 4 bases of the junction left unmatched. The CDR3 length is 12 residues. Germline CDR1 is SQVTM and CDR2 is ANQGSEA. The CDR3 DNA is TGCAGCGTGCACAGGGGGTCCTATGGCTACACCTTC. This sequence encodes CSVHRGSYGYTF.

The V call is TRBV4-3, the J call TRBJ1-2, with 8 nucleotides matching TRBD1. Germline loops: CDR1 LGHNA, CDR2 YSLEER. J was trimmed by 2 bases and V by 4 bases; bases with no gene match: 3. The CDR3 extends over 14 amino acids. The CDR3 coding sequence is TGCGCCAGCAGCCGCCGACAGGGGAACTATGGCTACACCTTC. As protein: CASSRRQGNYGYTF.

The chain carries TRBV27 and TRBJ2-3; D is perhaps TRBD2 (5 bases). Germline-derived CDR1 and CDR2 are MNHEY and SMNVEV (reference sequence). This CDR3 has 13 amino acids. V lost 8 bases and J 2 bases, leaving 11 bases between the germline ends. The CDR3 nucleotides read TGTGCCAGCTACGGGGTCCACACAGATACGCAGTATTTT. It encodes CASYGVHTDTQYF.

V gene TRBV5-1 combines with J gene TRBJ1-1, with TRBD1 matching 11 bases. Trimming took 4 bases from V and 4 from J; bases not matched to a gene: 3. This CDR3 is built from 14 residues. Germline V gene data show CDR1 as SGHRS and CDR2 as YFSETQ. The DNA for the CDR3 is TGCGCCAGCAGCATAGGACAGGGGGCCACTGAAGCTTTCTTT. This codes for CASSIGQGATEAFF.

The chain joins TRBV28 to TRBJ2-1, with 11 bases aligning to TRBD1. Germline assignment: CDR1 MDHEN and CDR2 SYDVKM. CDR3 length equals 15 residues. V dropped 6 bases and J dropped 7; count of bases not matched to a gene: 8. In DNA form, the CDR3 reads TGTGCCAGCAGCTCCGGCGGGACAGGGGGGAATGAGCAGTTCTTC. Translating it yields CASSSGGTGGNEQFF. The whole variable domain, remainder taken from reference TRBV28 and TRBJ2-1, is DVKVTQSSRYLVKRTGEKVFLECVQDMDHENMFWYRQDPGLGLRLIYFSYDVKMKEKGDIPEGYSVSREKKERFSLILESASTNQTSMYLCASSSGGTGGNEQFFGPGTRLTVL.

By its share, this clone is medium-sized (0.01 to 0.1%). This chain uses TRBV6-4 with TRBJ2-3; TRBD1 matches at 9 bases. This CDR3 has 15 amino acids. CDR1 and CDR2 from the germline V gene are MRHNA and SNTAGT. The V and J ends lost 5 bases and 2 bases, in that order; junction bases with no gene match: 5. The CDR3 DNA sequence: TGTGCCAGCAGTCCGGGACAGGGACACACAGATACGCAGTATTTT. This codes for CASSPGQGHTDTQYF.

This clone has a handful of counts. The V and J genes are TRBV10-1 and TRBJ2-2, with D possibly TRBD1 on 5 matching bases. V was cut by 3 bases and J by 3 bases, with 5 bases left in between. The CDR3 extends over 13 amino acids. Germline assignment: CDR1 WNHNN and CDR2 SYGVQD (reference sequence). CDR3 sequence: CASSDRDTGELFF. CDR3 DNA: TGCGCCAGCAGTGACAGGGACACCGGGGAGCTGTTTTTT.

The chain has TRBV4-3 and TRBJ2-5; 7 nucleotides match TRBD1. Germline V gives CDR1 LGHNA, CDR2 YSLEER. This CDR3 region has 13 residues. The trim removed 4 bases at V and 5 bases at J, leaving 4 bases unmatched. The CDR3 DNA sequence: TGCGCCAGCAGCCCCAGGGGACAGGAGACCCAGTACTTC. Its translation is CASSPRGQETQYF.

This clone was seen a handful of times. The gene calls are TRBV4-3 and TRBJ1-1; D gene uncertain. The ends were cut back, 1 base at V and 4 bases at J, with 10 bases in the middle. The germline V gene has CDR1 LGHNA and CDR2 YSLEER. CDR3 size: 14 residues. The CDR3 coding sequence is TGCGCCAGCAGCCAAGTTACTTCCTTCACTGAAGCTTTCTTT. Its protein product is CASSQVTSFTEAFF.

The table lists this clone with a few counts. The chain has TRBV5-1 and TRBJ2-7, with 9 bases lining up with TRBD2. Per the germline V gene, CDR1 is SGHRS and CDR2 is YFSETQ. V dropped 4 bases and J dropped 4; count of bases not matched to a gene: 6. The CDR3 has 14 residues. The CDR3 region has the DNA TGCGCCAGCAGCCCGGGGACTAGCTTTTACGAGCAGTACTTC. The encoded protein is CASSPGTSFYEQYF.

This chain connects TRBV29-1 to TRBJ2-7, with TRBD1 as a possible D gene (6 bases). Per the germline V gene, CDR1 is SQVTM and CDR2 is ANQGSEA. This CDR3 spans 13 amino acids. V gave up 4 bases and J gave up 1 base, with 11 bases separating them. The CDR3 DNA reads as TGCAGCGTTGGTGGGGGCGATTCCTACGAGCAGTACTTC. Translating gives CSVGGGDSYEQYF.

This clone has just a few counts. Here the CDR3 DNA reads TGTGCCAGCAGCTTGACAGGGGGAAGGACTGAAGCTTTCTTT. This encodes CASSLTGGRTEAFF. The V call is TRBV7-9, the J call TRBJ1-1; the match to TRBD1 covers 9 bases. Trimming cost V 3 bases and J 5 bases; bases outside gene matches: 4. The CDR3 extends over 14 amino acids. In germline, CDR1 is SEHNR, CDR2 FQNEAQ (reference sequence). The full variable domain, rest sourced from reference TRBV7-9 and TRBJ1-1, is DTGVSQNPRHKITKRGQNVTFRCDPISEHNRLYWYRQTLGQGPEFLTYFQNEAQLEKSRLLSDRFSAERPKGSFSTLEIQRTEQGDSAMYLCASSLTGGRTEAFFGQGTRLTVV.

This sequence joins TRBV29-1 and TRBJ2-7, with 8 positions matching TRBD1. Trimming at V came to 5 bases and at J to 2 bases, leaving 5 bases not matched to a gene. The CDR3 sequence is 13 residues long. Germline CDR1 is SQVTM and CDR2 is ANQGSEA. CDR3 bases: TGCAGCGTTTCGGACAGGGAGCCCTACGAGCAGTACTTC. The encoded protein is CSVSDREPYEQYF.

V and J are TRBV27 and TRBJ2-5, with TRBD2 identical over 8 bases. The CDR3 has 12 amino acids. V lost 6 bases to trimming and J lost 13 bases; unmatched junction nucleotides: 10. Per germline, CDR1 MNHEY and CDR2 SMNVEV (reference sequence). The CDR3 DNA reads TGTGCCAGCAGCCTACGGGGCGGGACTAGGTACTTC. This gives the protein CASSLRGGTRYF.

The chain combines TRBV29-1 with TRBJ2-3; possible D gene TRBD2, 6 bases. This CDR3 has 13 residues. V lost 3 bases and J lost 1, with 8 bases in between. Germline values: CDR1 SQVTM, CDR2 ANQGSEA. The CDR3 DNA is TGCAGCGTTGATGAGCGGGGCACAGATACGCAGTATTTT. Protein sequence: CSVDERGTDTQYF.

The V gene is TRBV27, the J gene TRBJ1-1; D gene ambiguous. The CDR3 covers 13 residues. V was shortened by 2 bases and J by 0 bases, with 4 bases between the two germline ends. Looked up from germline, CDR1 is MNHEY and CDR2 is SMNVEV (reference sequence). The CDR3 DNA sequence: TGTGCCAGCAGTTTAGAGTTGAACACTGAAGCTTTCTTT. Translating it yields CASSLELNTEAFF.

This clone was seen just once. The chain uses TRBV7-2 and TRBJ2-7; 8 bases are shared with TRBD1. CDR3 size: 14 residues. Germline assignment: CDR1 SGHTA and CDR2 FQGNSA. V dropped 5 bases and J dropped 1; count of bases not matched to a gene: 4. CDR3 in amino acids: CASSVRDRSYEQYF. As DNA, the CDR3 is TGTGCCAGCAGCGTAAGGGACAGGTCCTACGAGCAGTACTTC.

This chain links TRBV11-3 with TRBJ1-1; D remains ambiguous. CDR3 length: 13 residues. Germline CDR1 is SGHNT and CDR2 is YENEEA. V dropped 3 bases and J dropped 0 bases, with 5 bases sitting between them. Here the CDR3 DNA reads TGTGCCAGCAGCTTTGCGGTGAACACTGAAGCTTTCTTT. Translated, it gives CASSFAVNTEAFF.